The clone carrying this T cell receptor (beta chain) was recorded many times. Antigen specificity is unknown. Germline values: CDR1 SNHLY, CDR2 FYNNEI. The ends were cut back, 7 bases at V and 0 bases at J, with 12 bases in the middle. The CDR3 sequence is 14 residues long. It was RNA transcripts that yielded the amplified TCR beta CDR3 regions. The TCR CDR3 was amplified in a first-round RT-PCR using the HTBI primer set. One entry per CDR3 protein results from TCRdb running MiXCR on the multiplex PCR reads. The sample records around 520,000 distinct CDR3 sequences, about 15% being singletons. Exclusion criteria comprised uncontrolled infection, other autoimmune disease, pregnancy or lactation. The entry originates in a study of T cells in Graves' hyperthyroidism and ophthalmopathy. The study's findings and limits: Among thyroid clonotypes expanded above 0.001, most also appeared in blood.

The receptor comes from a woman aged 18-30 years with Graves' hyperthyroidism. The chain employs TRBV2 and TRBJ1-2, with D unresolved. Sequencing was carried out using blood. CDR3: CASTRPEANYGYTF. CDR3 sequence (DNA): TGTGCCAGCACCAGACCAGAAGCTAACTATGGCTACACCTTC.